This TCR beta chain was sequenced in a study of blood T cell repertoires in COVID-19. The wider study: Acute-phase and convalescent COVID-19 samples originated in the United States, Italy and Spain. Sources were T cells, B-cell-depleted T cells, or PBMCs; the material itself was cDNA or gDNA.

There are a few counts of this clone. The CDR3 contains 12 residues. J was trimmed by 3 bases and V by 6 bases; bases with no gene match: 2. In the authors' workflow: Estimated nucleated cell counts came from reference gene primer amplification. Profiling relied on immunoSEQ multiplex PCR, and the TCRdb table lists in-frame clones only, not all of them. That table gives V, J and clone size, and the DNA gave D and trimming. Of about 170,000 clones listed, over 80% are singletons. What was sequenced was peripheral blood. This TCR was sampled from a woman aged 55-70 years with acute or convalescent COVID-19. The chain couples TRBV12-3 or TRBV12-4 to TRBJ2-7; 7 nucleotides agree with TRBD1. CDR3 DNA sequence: TGTGCCAGCAGAGGGACAGTCTACGAGCAGTACTTC. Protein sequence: CASRGTVYEQYF.